Sequencing of this T cell receptor beta chain was carried out in a study of early T cells in non-severe SARS-CoV-2 infection. The wider study: With bulk RNA from unsorted whole blood as input, sequencing yielded unpaired chains.

Individual cDNA molecules each received unique molecular identifiers attached to them. MiXCR, applied by TCRdb to the 5' RACE reads, yields one record per CDR3 protein. The sample records approximately 76,000 distinct CDR3 sequences, roughly 12% being singletons. The sample holds a few counts of this clonotype. The CDR3 has 17 amino acids. J lost 7 bases, V lost 7 bases, and 21 bases had no gene match. The chain employs TRBV12-3 or TRBV12-4 and TRBJ2-5; 7 nucleotides line up with TRBD2. This sequence originates from an adult who was a healthcare worker with PCR-confirmed SARS-CoV-2 infection or an uninfected control (not recorded which). The sample comprised whole blood. For the CDR3, the DNA is TGTGCCAGCACTACCCAGAAGGGGAGGGCCCGGTTCGGGACCCAGTACTTC. Amino acid sequence: CASTTQKGRARFGTQYF.